The 18 T cell receptor beta chains below come from one sample, sequenced in a study of early T cells in non-severe SARS-CoV-2 infection. In TCRdb, the 5' RACE reads were re-called with MiXCR into one record per CDR3 protein. Here the sample spans about 48,000 distinct CDR3 sequences, about 6.2% being singletons. The sequenced sample was whole blood, obtained at baseline. Source of these receptors: an adult who was a healthcare worker with PCR-confirmed SARS-CoV-2 infection or an uninfected control (not recorded which).

The chain joins TRBV4-2 to TRBJ2-7, with 8 bases matching TRBD1. The CDR3 consists of 14 residues. CDR1 LGHNA and CDR2 YNFKEQ come from the germline V gene. Trimming removed 3 bases from V and 3 bases from J; junction bases left unmatched: 4. CDR3 loop: CASSQEQGDYEQYF. The CDR3 DNA sequence: TGTGCCAGCAGCCAGGAACAGGGGGACTACGAGCAGTACTTC.

This clonotype appeared a few times. The junction departs from the called germline gene at one end, perhaps through a read error. The CDR3 protein is CASSPGRQGAPFF. DNA of the CDR3: TGTGCCAGCAGCCCCGGAAGACAGGGGGCCCCCTTCTTC. The gene calls are TRBV14 and TRBJ1-2; 10 bases are shared with TRBD1. This CDR3 comprises 13 residues. The V gene's germline CDR1 is SGHDN and CDR2 FVKESK.

There are many counts of this clonotype. The chain is built from TRBV7-2 and TRBJ2-3; no definite D call. This CDR3 has 14 residues. V lost 4 bases and J lost 2, with 10 bases in between. Germline values: CDR1 SGHTA, CDR2 FQGNSA. CDR3 sequence (DNA): TGTGCCAGCAGCTCCTCAACTATCACAGATACGCAGTATTTT. It encodes CASSSSTITDTQYF.

This chain uses TRBV6-2 or TRBV6-3 with TRBJ2-1, with 10 positions matching TRBD2. Germline CDR1 MNHEY, CDR2 SVGEGT. Trimming cost V 4 bases and J 0 bases; bases outside gene matches: 15. The CDR3 has 20 amino acids. Here the CDR3 reads CASSFLAGEDGWYSYNEQFF. The CDR3 nucleotides are TGTGCCAGCAGTTTTCTAGCGGGAGAGGACGGATGGTACTCCTACAATGAGCAGTTCTTC.

This clonotype was found many times. This chain connects TRBV7-9 to TRBJ2-5, with D perhaps TRBD2 (5 bases). Trimming stripped 2 bases from V and 4 bases from J, with 11 bases between. Germline V gene lookup returns CDR1 SEHNR and CDR2 FQNEAQ (reference sequence). The CDR3 consists of 14 residues. Here the CDR3 DNA reads TGTGCCAGCAGCTTAACGTCCGGAGGAGAGACCCAGTACTTC. Amino acids: CASSLTSGGETQYF.

There are a few counts of this clonotype. The chain is built from TRBV28 and TRBJ2-7, with 8 bases aligning to TRBD2. The CDR3 covers 14 residues. Germline-derived CDR1 and CDR2 are MDHEN and SYDVKM. The V gene end was trimmed by 6 bases and the J gene end by 6 bases; junction bases not matched to a gene: 10. The CDR3 DNA is TGTGCCAGCAGGCGACCCGGGACTAGTGGCGAGCAGTACTTC. It encodes CASRRPGTSGEQYF. Looking up the rest from reference TRBV28 and TRBJ2-7 gives the full variable domain: DVKVTQSSRYLVKRTGEKVFLECVQDMDHENMFWYRQDPGLGLRLIYFSYDVKMKEKGDIPEGYSVSREKKERFSLILESASTNQTSMYLCASRRPGTSGEQYFGPGTRLTVT.

This clonotype was found many times. This rearrangement joins TRBV6-6 to TRBJ1-5, with 7 positions matching TRBD1. This CDR3 spans 16 amino acids. Germline CDR1 is MNHNY and CDR2 is SVGAGI (reference sequence). V lost 5 bases, J lost 4 bases, and 11 bases stayed unmatched. CDR3 in DNA: TGTGCCAGCAGTACCCCCCGACAGGGATCGAATCAGCCCCAGCATTTT. Amino acid sequence: CASSTPRQGSNQPQHF.

The chain couples TRBV19 to TRBJ2-1, with 11 bases that match TRBD2. CDR1 is LNHDA, CDR2 SQIVND, per germline (reference sequence). CDR3 size: 18 residues. The junction had 16 bases not matched to a gene; V was cut back by 5 bases and J by 7 bases. The CDR3 region is CASSPTGVAGGPRNEQFF. The CDR3 region has the DNA TGTGCCAGTAGTCCTACGGGAGTAGCGGGAGGGCCGAGGAATGAGCAGTTCTTC. Full variable domain (rest looked up from reference TRBV19 and TRBJ2-1): DGGITQSPKYLFRKEGQNVTLSCEQNLNHDAMYWYRQDPGQGLRLIYYSQIVNDFQKGDIAEGYSVSREKKESFPLTVTSAQKNPTAFYLCASSPTGVAGGPRNEQFFGPGTRLTVL.

This clonotype was counted many times. The chain recombines TRBV6-5 with TRBJ1-2; 7 bases agree with TRBD1. CDR3 length equals 14 residues. With V trimmed by 6 bases and J by 4 bases, 8 bases remained unmatched. Looked up from germline, CDR1 is MNHEY and CDR2 is SVGAGI. CDR3 in DNA: TGTGCCAGCAGCTCCCGACAGGGAAGCTATGGCTACACCTTC. This translates into CASSSRQGSYGYTF.

This clonotype showed up many times. This chain connects TRBV29-1 to TRBJ1-1, with D uncertain. The germline gives CDR1 SQVTM, CDR2 ANQGSEA. The CDR3 is made up of 10 amino acids. V gave up 5 bases and J gave up 3 bases, with 4 bases separating them. Written as DNA, the CDR3 is TGCAGCGTTTCACACACTGAAGCTTTCTTT. Translating gives CSVSHTEAFF.

This rearrangement joins TRBV27 to TRBJ2-7; possible D gene TRBD1, 6 bases. This CDR3 region has 16 residues. With 5 bases removed from V and 0 bases from J, the gap between germline ends came to 17 bases. Germline V lookup: CDR1 MNHEY, CDR2 SMNVEV (reference sequence). CDR3 amino acids: CASSTSGQTSSYEQYF. The CDR3 nucleotides read TGTGCCAGCAGTACGTCCGGACAGACGAGCTCCTACGAGCAGTACTTC.

This clonotype was detected a few times. The chain carries TRBV20-1 and TRBJ2-7; either TRBD1 or TRBD2 may fit D (6 bases each). The CDR3 is 13 residues long. The germline V gene has CDR1 DFQATT and CDR2 SNEGSKA (reference sequence). V lost 5 bases to trimming and J lost 2 bases, with 13 bases between them. CDR3 protein: CSAGGGTTYEQYF. The CDR3 bases are TGCAGTGCTGGGGGCGGGACCACCTACGAGCAGTACTTC.

The chain links TRBV12-3 or TRBV12-4 to TRBJ1-5; no clear D gene. V lost 6 bases, J lost 11 bases, and 5 bases lay in between. This CDR3 spans 9 amino acids. The CDR3 is CASSLSQHF. CDR3 in DNA: TGTGCCAGCAGCCTTTCCCAGCATTTT.

This clonotype has a count of ten or more. V usage is TRBV20-1 and J usage is TRBJ2-7, with 12 positions matching TRBD1. The germline V gene has CDR1 DFQATT and CDR2 SNEGSKA (reference sequence). Trimming cost V 4 bases and J 5 bases; bases outside gene matches: 12. The CDR3 is 16 residues long. In DNA, the CDR3 is TGCAGTGCTACTATCGGGACAGGGGGCAGAGGGGACGAGCAGTACTTC. It yields the protein CSATIGTGGRGDEQYF.

V gene TRBV20-1 combines with J gene TRBJ1-5, with D possibly being TRBD1 (5 bases). Germline V CDR1 and CDR2: DFQATT, SNEGSKA (reference sequence). Trimming pared 4 bases from V and 3 bases from J, leaving 13 bases between. The length of the CDR3 is 14 residues. The CDR3 spells CSATMGPHNQPQHF. The CDR3 DNA reads as TGCAGTGCTACCATGGGGCCGCACAATCAGCCCCAGCATTTT.

This clonotype turned up a few times. The chain employs TRBV9 and TRBJ2-1; D tentatively fits TRBD1 or TRBD2 (5 bases each). Trimming shortened V by 4 bases and J by 6 bases, and 11 bases separated the two germline ends. Germline CDR1 and CDR2: SGDLS and YYNGEE. The CDR3 has 13 residues. CDR3 nucleotide sequence: TGTGCCAGCAGCCGGGACGTATTCAATGAGCAGTTCTTC. Protein sequence: CASSRDVFNEQFF.

This clonotype was seen at least ten times. This chain links TRBV7-9 with TRBJ2-5; no reliable D call. The germline CDR1 and CDR2 sequences are SEHNR and FQNEAQ (reference sequence). Trimming stripped 5 bases from V and 7 bases from J, with 17 bases between. The length of the CDR3 is 14 residues. CDR3 loop: CASSQGASTSTQYF. CDR3 coding DNA: TGTGCCAGCAGCCAAGGCGCTTCGACTTCGACCCAGTACTTC.

The V and J genes are TRBV20-1 and TRBJ2-2; 9 bases align to TRBD2. The CDR3 contains 16 residues. Losses at the gene ends were 3 bases for V and 5 bases for J; bases not matched to a gene: 10. Germline V CDR1 and CDR2: DFQATT, SNEGSKA (reference sequence). The CDR3 DNA follows: TGCAGTGCTAGCCCCCCCGGGACTAGCAAAACCGGGGAGCTGTTTTTT. Encoded protein: CSASPPGTSKTGELFF.